The clone carrying this TCR beta chain has only a few counts. The entry originates in a study of cytomegalovirus exposure and HLA in healthy donors. Per germline, CDR1 KGHSY and CDR2 FQNENV. Germline trimming cut 4 bases from V and 10 bases from J; bases unmatched to any gene: 12. The length of the CDR3 is 14 residues. Researchers ran the PCR with 60 Vbeta and 13 Jbeta primers. Clones were sequenced by immunoSEQ multiplex PCR, and TCRdb holds only the in-frame ones, with some missing. The table shows 230,000 or so clones, with around nine tenths occurring only once. Sequenced sample: PBMCs. The genes are TRBV16 and TRBJ1-1, with 7 nucleotides matching TRBD1. The clonotype originates from a girl aged 2 to 10 in good health and CMV-seronegative. As DNA, the CDR3 is TGTGCCAGCAGCCGGGGAGACGAGGGGGCTCCAGCTTTCTTT. This translates into CASSRGDEGAPAFF.